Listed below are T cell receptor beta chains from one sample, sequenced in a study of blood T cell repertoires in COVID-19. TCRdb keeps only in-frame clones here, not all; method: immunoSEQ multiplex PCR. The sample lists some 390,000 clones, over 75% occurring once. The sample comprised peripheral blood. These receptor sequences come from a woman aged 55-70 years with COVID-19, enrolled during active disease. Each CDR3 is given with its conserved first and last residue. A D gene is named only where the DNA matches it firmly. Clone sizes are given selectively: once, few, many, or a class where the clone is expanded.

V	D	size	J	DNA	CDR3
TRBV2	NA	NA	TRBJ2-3	TGTGCCAGCAGTGTTAGGAGGGATCCCCCAGATACGCAGTATTTT	CASSVRRDPPDTQYF
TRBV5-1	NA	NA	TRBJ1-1	TGCGCCAGCAGCTTACGACCGTCCGGCAGGGAGGCTCAAGCTTTCTTT	CASSLRPSGREAQAFF
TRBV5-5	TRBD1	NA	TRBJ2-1	TGTGCCAGCAGCTTTAGGGGGCCCACTTACAATGAGCAGTTCTTC	CASSFRGPTYNEQFF
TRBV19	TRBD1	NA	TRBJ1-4	TGTGCCAGTAGTATCCGAACAGGACAGGGAGGGCGTGAAAAACTGTTTTTT	CASSIRTGQGGREKLFF
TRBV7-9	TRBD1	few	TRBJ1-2	TGTGCCAGCAGCTCTCGCTCGGGACAGCCCTACTATGGCTACACCTTC	CASSSRSGQPYYGYTF
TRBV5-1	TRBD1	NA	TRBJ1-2	TGCGCCAGCAGCTTGCAAGGGGGCTTTAACTATGGCTACACCTTC	CASSLQGGFNYGYTF
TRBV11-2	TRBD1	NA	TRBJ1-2	TGTGCCAGCAGCCCCACCGGACAGGCCACCTATGGCTACACCTTC	CASSPTGQATYGYTF
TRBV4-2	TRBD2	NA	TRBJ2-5	TGTGCCAGCAGCCAAGATGAACTAGCGGGGGGAGTCCAAGAGACCCAGTACTTC	CASSQDELAGGVQETQYF
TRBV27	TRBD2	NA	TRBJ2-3	TGTGCCAGCAGTGAGCGGGGGGGCTTTGTGAATACGCAGTATTTT	CASSERGGFVNTQYF
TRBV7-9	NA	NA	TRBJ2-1	TGTGCCAGCAGCTCAGGGCAGGGTGTATACAATGAGCAGTTCTTC	CASSSGQGVYNEQFF
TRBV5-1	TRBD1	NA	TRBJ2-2	TGCGCCAGCAGCTTGCGGACAGGGGGCGGCGGGGAGCTGTTTTTT	CASSLRTGGGGELFF
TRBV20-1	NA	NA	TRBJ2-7	TGCAGTGCTAGGGAGTGGGTCGAGCAGTACTTC	CSAREWVEQYF
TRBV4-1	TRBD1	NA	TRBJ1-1	TGCGCCAGCAGCAAGGGACAGGTATCCGACACTGAAGCTTTCTTT	CASSKGQVSDTEAFF
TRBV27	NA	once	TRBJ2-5	TGTGCCAGCAGTTTACAGTTGGAAGAGACCCAGTACTTC	CASSLQLEETQYF